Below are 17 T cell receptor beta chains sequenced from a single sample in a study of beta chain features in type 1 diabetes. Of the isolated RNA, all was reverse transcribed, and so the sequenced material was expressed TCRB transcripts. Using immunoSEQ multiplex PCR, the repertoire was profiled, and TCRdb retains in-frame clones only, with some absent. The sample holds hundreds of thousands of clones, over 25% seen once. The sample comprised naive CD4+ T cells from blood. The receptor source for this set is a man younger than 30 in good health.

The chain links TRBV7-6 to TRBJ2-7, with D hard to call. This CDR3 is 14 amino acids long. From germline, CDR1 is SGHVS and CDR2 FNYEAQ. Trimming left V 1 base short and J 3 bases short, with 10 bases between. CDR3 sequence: CASSLVPIIYEQYF. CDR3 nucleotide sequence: TGTGCCAGCAGCTTAGTTCCGATCATCTACGAGCAGTACTTC. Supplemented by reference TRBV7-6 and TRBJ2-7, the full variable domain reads GAGVSQSPRYKVTKRGQDVALRCDPISGHVSLYWYRQALGQGPEFLTYFNYEAQQDKSGLPNDRFSAERPEGSISTLTIQRTEQRDSAMYRCASSLVPIIYEQYFGPGTRLTVT.

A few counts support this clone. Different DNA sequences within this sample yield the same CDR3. This CDR3 reads CAWSGQGPYEQYF. The CDR3 DNA is TGTGCCTGGAGTGGACAGGGTCCCTACGAGCAGTACTTC. This rearrangement joins TRBV30 to TRBJ2-7; 7 bases are shared with TRBD1. Germline CDR1 reads GTSNPN; CDR2 reads SVGIG (reference sequence). V shed 1 base and J 2 bases; nucleotides not matched to a gene: 2. This CDR3 has 13 amino acids.

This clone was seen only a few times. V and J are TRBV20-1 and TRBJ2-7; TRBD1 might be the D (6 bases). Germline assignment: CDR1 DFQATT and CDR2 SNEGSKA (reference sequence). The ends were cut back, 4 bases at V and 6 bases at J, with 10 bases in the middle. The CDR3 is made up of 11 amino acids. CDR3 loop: CSANRVGEQYF. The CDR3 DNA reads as TGCAGTGCTAACAGGGTCGGCGAGCAGTACTTC.

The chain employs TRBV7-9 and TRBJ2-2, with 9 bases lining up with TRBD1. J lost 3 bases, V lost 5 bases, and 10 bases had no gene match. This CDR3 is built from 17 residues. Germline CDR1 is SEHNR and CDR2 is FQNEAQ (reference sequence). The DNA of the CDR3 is TGTGCCAGCAGCCGTCTCCCCGGGACAGGGTACACCGGGGAGCTGTTTTTT. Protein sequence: CASSRLPGTGYTGELFF.

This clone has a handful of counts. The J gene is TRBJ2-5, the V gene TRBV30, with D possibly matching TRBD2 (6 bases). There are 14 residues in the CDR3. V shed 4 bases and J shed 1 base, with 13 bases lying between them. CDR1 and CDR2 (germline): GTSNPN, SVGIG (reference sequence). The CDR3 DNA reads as TGTGCCTGGATTCCCCGAGCGGGCCAAGAGACCCAGTACTTC. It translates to CAWIPRAGQETQYF.

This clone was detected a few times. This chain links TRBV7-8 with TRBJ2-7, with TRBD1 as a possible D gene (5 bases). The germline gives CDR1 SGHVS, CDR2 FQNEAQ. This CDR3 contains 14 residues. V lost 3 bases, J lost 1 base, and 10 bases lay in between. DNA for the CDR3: TGTGCCAGCAGCTTCAGGGCCACTTCCTACGAGCAGTACTTC. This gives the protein CASSFRATSYEQYF.

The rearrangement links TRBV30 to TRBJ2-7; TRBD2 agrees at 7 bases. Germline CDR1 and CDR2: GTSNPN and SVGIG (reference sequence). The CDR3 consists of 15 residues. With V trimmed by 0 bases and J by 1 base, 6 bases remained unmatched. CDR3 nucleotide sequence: TGTGCCTGGAGTGTATGGGCTAGCGGATCCTACGAGCAGTACTTC. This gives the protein CAWSVWASGSYEQYF.

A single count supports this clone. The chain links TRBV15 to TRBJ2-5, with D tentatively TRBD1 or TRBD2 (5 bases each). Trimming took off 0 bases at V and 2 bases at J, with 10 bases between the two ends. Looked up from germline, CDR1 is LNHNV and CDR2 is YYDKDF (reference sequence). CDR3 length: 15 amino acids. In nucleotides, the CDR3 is TGTGCCACCAGCAGAGATGAATGGGGGCAAGAGACCCAGTACTTC. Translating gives CATSRDEWGQETQYF. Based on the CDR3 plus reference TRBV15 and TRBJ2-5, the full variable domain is DAMVIQNPRYQVTQFGKPVTLSCSQTLNHNVMYWYQQKSSQAPKLLFHYYDKDFNNEADTPDNFQSRRPNTSFCFLDIRSPGLGDTAMYLCATSRDEWGQETQYFGPGTRLLVL.

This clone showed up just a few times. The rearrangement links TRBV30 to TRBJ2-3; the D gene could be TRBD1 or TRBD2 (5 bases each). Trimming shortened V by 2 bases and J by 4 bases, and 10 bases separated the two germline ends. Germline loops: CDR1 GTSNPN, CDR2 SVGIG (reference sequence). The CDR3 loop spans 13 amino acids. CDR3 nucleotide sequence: TGTGCCTGGAGTAGAAGGGACGCAGATACGCAGTATTTT. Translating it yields CAWSRRDADTQYF.

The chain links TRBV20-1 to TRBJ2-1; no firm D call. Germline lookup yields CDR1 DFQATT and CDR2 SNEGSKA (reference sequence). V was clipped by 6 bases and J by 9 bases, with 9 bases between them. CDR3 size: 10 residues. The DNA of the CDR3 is TGCAGTGCGAGAACCCCTGAGCAGTTCTTC. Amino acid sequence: CSARTPEQFF.

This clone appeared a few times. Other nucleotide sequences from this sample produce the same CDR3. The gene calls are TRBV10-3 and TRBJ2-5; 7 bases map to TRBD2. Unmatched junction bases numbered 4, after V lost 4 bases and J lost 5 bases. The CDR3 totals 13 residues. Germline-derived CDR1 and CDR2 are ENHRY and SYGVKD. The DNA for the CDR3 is TGTGCCATCAGTGGCGGGAGAGGCGAGACCCAGTACTTC. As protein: CAISGGRGETQYF.

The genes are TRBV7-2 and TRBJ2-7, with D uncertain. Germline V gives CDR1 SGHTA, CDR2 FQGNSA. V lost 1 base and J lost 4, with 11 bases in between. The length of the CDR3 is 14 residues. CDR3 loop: CASSLGSAGYEQYF. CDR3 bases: TGTGCCAGCAGCTTAGGCTCGGCCGGGTACGAGCAGTACTTC.

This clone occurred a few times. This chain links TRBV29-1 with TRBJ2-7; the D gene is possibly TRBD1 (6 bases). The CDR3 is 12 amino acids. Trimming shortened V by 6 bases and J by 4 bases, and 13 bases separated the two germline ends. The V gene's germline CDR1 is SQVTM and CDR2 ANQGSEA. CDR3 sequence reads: CSVLQGVYEQYF. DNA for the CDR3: TGCAGCGTCCTACAGGGTGTTTACGAGCAGTACTTC.

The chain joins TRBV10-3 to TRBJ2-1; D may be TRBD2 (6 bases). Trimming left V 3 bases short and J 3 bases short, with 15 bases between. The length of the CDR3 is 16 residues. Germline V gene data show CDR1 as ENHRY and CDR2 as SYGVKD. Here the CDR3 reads CAISDPSTSLYNEQFF. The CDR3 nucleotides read TGTGCCATCAGTGACCCGTCGACTAGTCTCTACAATGAGCAGTTCTTC.

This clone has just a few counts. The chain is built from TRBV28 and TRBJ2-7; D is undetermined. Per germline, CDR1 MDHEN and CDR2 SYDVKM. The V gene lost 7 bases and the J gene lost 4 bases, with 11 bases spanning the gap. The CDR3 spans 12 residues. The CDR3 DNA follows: TGTGCCAGCAAGAAGGGAATATACGAGCAGTACTTC. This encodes CASKKGIYEQYF. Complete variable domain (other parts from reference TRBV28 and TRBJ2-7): DVKVTQSSRYLVKRTGEKVFLECVQDMDHENMFWYRQDPGLGLRLIYFSYDVKMKEKGDIPEGYSVSREKKERFSLILESASTNQTSMYLCASKKGIYEQYFGPGTRLTVT.

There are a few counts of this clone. The CDR3 sequence: CASSFPSTDTQYF. CDR3 DNA sequence: TGTGCCAGCAGTTTTCCTAGCACAGATACGCAGTATTTT. This chain links TRBV28 with TRBJ2-3; D remains unclear. The CDR3 has 13 amino acids. Germline CDR1 and CDR2: MDHEN and SYDVKM. Trimming removed 3 bases from V and 0 bases from J, with 4 bases in between.

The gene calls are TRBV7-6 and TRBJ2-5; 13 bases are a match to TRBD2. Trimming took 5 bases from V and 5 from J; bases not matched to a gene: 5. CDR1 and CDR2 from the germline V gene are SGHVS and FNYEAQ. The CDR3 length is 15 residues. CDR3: CASSRTSGSRETQYF. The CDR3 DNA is TGTGCCAGCAGCCGGACTAGCGGGAGTAGGGAGACCCAGTACTTC. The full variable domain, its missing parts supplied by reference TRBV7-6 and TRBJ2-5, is GAGVSQSPRYKVTKRGQDVALRCDPISGHVSLYWYRQALGQGPEFLTYFNYEAQQDKSGLPNDRFSAERPEGSISTLTIQRTEQRDSAMYRCASSRTSGSRETQYFGPGTRLLVL.